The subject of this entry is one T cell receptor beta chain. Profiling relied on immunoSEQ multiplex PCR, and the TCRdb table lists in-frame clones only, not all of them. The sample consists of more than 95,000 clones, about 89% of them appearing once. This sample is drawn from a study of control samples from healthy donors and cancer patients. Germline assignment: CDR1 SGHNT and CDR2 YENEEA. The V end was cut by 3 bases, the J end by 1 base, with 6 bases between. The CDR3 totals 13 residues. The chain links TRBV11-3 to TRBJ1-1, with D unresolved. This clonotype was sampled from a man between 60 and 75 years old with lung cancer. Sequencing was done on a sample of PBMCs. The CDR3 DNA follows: TGTGCCAGCAGCTTCACGCAGAACACTGAAGCTTTCTTT. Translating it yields CASSFTQNTEAFF.